These T cell receptor beta chains were read from a single sample in a study of metastatic and nonmetastatic thyroid tumors. TCRdb re-clonotyped the PCR reads via MiXCR. The table includes some 34,000 clones, about a fifth detected once. Sample: blood. These receptors were taken from a female donor with papillary thyroid cancer or a benign thyroid nodule (not recorded which). Some clones in this sample may be carry-over from other donors' samples. Each CDR3 is given with its conserved first and last residue. Each record gives: V gene, clone size, J gene, D gene, CDR3 DNA, CDR3 protein. D genes are given only for firm matches. The size field is filled for only some rows; it gives once, few, many or a size class.

TRBV11-3	many	TRBJ1-3	NA	TGTGCCAGCAGCCCGACAAGCTCTGGAAACACCATATATTTT	CASSPTSSGNTIYF
TRBV7-2	many	TRBJ2-7	TRBD2	TGTGCCAGCAGCTTAGTTTCGGGAGGGGGGTACGAGCAGTACTTC	CASSLVSGGGYEQYF
TRBV11-2	NA	TRBJ2-5	NA	TGTGCCAGCAGATTAGTAGGGGGGAAAGGGACACCGTACCAAGAGACCCAGTACTTC	CASRLVGGKGTPYQETQYF
TRBV30	NA	TRBJ2-7	NA	TGTGCCTGGAGTGGCGGGACAGTCTCTTCCTACGAGCAGTACTTC	CAWSGGTVSSYEQYF
TRBV6-5	few	TRBJ1-5	NA	TGTGCCAGCAGTTACTCTTGGGGCACCGGTCAGCCCCAGCATTTT	CASSYSWGTGQPQHF
TRBV28	medium-sized	TRBJ1-1	NA	TGTGCCAGCAGTTCAGGAGGGGGGACCACTGAAGCTTTCTTT	CASSSGGGTTEAFF
TRBV9	many	TRBJ2-5	NA	TGTGCCAGCAGCGTAGACACGGGTGGGGGCCTCCAAGAGACCCAGTACTTC	CASSVDTGGGLQETQYF
TRBV5-1	NA	TRBJ1-3	NA	TGCGCCAGCAGCTTGGACGATTCGGGAAACACCATATATTTT	CASSLDDSGNTIYF
TRBV5-1	NA	TRBJ2-7	NA	TGCGCCAGCATTACTGACCCGGGGAACGAGCAGTACTTC	CASITDPGNEQYF
TRBV4-1	many	TRBJ1-4	NA	TGCGCCAGCAGCCATCCCCTCCAGGGGCGGAGGAATGAAAAACTGTTTTTT	CASSHPLQGRRNEKLFF
TRBV20-1	many	TRBJ2-1	TRBD2	TGCAGTGGGTCACCCGGGACTAGGAGGGACAATGAGCAGTTCTTC	CSGSPGTRRDNEQFF
TRBV9	many	TRBJ1-5	NA	TGTGCCAGCGGGGGTGGGAAAGGGAATCAGCCCCAGCATTTT	CASGGGKGNQPQHF
TRBV7-9	many	TRBJ2-6	TRBD1	TGTGCCAGCACCCCGGGACAGAGCACCTCTGGGGCCAACGTCCTGACTTTC	CASTPGQSTSGANVLTF
TRBV18	once	TRBJ1-6	NA	TGTGCCAGCTCACCATTAACAGCGGGCTATAATTCACCCCTCCACTTT	CASSPLTAGYNSPLHF
TRBV10-1	NA	TRBJ2-7	NA	TGCGCCAGCAGTGAGTCTGGAGCAGGGACCTACGAGCAGTACTTC	CASSESGAGTYEQYF
TRBV24-1	NA	TRBJ1-5	TRBD1	TGTGCCACCAGTGATGCGACAGGGGACCTATATAGCAATCAGCCCCAGCATTTT	CATSDATGDLYSNQPQHF
TRBV5-1	many	TRBJ2-1	TRBD2	TGCGCCAGCAGCCGGGCAGCGGGAGCGGTCGGTTACAATGAGCAGTTCTTC	CASSRAAGAVGYNEQFF
TRBV24-1	few	TRBJ1-2	NA	TGTGCCACCAGTTACCCCGGGACATTTTACGGCTACACCTTC	CATSYPGTFYGYTF
TRBV27	few	TRBJ1-5	TRBD1	TGTGCCAGCAGTTCGGGGACAGTCAATCAGCCCCAGCATTTT	CASSSGTVNQPQHF
TRBV3-1	NA	TRBJ1-1	NA	TGTGCCAGCAGCCCCGATACAGGGAGTGGAACTTTCTTT	CASSPDTGSGTFF